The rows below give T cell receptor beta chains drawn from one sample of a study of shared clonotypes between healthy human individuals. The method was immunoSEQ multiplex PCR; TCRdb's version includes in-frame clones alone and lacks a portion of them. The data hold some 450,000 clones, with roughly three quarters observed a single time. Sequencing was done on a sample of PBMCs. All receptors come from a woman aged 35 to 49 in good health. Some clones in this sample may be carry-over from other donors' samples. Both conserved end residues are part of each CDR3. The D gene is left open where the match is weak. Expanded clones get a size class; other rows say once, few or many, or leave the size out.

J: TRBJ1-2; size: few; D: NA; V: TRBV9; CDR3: CASSVGTNYGYTF; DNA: TGTGCCAGCAGCGTGGGGACGAACTATGGCTACACCTTC
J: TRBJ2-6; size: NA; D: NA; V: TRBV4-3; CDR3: CASSLLGSGANVLTF; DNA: TGCGCCAGCAGCCTTCTAGGCTCTGGGGCCAACGTCCTGACTTTC
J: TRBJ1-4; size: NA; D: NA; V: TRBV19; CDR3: CASSMGGATNEKLFF; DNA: TGTGCCAGTAGTATGGGGGGAGCAACTAATGAAAAACTGTTTTTT
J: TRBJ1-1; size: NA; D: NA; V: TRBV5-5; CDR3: CASSLGGRMGTEAFF; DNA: TGTGCCAGCAGCTTGGGTGGCAGGATGGGCACTGAAGCCTTCTTT
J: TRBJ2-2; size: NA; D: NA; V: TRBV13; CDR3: CASSKPSGGTNTGELFF; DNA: TGTGCCAGCAGCAAACCCAGCGGAGGGACCAACACCGGGGAGCTGTTTTTT
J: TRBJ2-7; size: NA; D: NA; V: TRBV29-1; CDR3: CSVETTSTTDYEQYF; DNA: TGCAGCGTTGAAACGACCTCCACAACCGACTACGAGCAGTACTTC
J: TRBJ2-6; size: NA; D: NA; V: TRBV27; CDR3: CASHAGPSPSGANVLTF; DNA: TGTGCCAGCCACGCAGGTCCGTCACCCTCTGGGGCCAACGTCCTGACTTTC
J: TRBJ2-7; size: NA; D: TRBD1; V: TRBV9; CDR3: CASSEGQFAYEQYF; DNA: TGTGCCAGCAGCGAGGGACAGTTTGCCTACGAGCAGTACTTC
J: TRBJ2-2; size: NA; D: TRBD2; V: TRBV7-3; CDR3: CASSLGGLAVTGELFF; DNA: TGTGCCAGCAGCTTAGGGGGACTAGCGGTCACCGGGGAGCTGTTTTTT
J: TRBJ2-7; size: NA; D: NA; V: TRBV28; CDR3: CASSLTGGGANSYEQYF; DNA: TGTGCCAGCAGCTTGACAGGTGGTGGGGCGAACTCCTACGAGCAGTACTTC
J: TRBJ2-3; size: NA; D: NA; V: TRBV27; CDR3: CASRTRPSVDTQYF; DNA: TGTGCCAGCAGGACTCGACCGTCTGTGGATACGCAGTATTTT
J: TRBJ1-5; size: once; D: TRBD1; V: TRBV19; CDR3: CASSINVGSGGQPQHF; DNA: TGTGCCAGTAGTATCAACGTTGGCTCAGGGGGACAGCCCCAGCATTTT
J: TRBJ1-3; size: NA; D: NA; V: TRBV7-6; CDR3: CASSLALDIYSGNTIYF; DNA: TGTGCCAGCAGCTTAGCCCTGGACATATACTCTGGAAACACCATATATTTT
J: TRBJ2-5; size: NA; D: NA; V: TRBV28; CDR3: CASSLRSGPAWDETQYF; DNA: TGTGCCAGCAGTTTAAGGTCGGGGCCCGCGTGGGACGAGACCCAGTACTTC
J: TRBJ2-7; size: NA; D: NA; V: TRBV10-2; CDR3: CASAVAGPYEQYF; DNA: TGCGCCAGCGCGGTCGCAGGGCCCTACGAGCAGTACTTC
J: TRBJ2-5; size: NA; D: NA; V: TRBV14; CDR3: CASSQDTGSRETQYF; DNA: TGTGCCAGCAGCCAAGATACCGGGAGCAGGGAGACCCAGTACTTC
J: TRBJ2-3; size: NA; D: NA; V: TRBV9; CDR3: CASSVDADTQYF; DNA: TGTGCCAGCAGCGTAGATGCAGATACGCAGTATTTT
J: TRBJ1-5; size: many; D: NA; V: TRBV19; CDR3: CASSSNRANQPQHF; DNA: TGTGCCAGTAGCTCTAACAGGGCCAATCAGCCCCAGCATTTT
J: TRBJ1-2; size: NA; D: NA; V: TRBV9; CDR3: CASSPSGEPYGYTF; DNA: TGTGCCAGCAGCCCATCAGGAGAACCCTATGGCTACACCTTC
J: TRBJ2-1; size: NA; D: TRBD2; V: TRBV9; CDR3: CASSVGLREGYNEQFF; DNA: TGTGCCAGCAGCGTAGGGTTGCGGGAGGGCTACAATGAGCAGTTCTTC
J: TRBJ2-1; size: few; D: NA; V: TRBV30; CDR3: CAWSAILGNEQFF; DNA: TGTGCCTGGAGTGCTATTCTAGGCAATGAGCAGTTCTTC
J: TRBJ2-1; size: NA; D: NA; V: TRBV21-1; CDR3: CASSGVWASGRPFNEQFF; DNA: TGTGCCAGCAGCGGGGTGTGGGCTAGCGGGAGGCCGTTCAATGAGCAGTTCTTC
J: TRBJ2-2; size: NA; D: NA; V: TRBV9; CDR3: CASSSPSRVGAGELFF; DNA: TGTGCCAGCAGCTCCCCCTCGAGGGTAGGCGCCGGGGAGCTGTTTTTT
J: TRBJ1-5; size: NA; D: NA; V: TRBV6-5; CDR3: CASSYTFGQPQHF; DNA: TGTGCCAGCAGTTACACTTTCGGTCAGCCCCAGCATTTT
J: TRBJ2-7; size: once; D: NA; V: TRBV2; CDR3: CASIRDHNPYEQYF; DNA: TGTGCCAGTATCCGGGACCACAACCCCTACGAGCAGTACTTC
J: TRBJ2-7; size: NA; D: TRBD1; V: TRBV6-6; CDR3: CASSLDRDNEQYF; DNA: TGTGCCAGCAGTTTGGACAGGGACAACGAGCAGTACTTC
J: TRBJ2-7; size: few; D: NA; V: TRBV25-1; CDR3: CASSERSGLSYEQYF; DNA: TGTGCCAGCAGTGAACGGTCAGGGCTCTCCTACGAGCAGTACTTC
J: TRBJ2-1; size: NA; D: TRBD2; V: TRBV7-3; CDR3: CASSFLAGVTNEQFF; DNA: TGTGCCAGCAGCTTTCTAGCGGGAGTAACCAATGAGCAGTTCTTC
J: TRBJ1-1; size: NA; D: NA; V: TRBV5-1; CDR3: CASGPVAQTDSEAFF; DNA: TGCGCCAGCGGCCCGGTGGCGCAGACGGACTCTGAAGCTTTCTTT